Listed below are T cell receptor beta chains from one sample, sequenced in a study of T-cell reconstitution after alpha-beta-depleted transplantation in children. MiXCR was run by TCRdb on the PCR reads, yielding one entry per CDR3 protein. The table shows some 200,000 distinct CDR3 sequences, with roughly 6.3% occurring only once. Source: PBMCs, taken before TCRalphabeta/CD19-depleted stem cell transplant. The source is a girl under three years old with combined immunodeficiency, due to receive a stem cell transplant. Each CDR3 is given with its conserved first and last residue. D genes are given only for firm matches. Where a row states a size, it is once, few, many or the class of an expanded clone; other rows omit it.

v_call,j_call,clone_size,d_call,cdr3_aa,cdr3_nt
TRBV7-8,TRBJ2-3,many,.,CASSLGGVARGTDTQYF,TGTGCCAGCAGCTTAGGGGGGGTCGCCAGGGGCACAGATACGCAGTATTTT
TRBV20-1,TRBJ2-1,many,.,CSASTINTNEQFF,TGCAGTGCTAGCACAATCAACACCAATGAGCAGTTCTTC
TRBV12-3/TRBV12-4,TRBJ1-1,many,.,CASSLRGGAEAFF,TGTGCCAGCAGTTTACGGGGTGGGGCGGAAGCTTTCTTT
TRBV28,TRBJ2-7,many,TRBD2,CASYPPSGSSYEQYF,TGTGCCAGCTACCCTCCAAGCGGGAGCTCCTACGAGCAGTACTTC
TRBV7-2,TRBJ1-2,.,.,CASSLAGSNGYTF,TGTGCCAGCAGCTTAGCAGGGTCGAATGGCTACACCTTC
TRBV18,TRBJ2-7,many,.,CASSPSLYEQYF,TGTGCCAGCTCACCAAGCCTCTACGAGCAGTACTTC
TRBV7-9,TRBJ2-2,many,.,CASTPQLTGELFF,TGTGCCAGCACCCCCCAGCTAACCGGGGAGCTGTTTTTT
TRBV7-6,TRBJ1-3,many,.,CASRKGIAGNTIYF,TGTGCCAGCCGCAAGGGGATTGCTGGAAACACCATATATTTT
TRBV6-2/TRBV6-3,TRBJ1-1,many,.,CASSYVGGTEAFF,TGTGCCAGCAGTTACGTTGGGGGGACTGAAGCTTTCTTT
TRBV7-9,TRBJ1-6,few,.,CASSFQGGSPLHF,TGTGCCAGCAGCTTTCAGGGAGGTTCACCCCTCCACTTT
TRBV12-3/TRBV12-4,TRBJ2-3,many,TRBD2,CASSPRTRITTDTQYF,TGTGCCAGCAGTCCGCGGACTAGGATCACCACAGATACGCAGTATTTT
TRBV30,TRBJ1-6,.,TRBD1,CAWSPRDRVNSPLHF,TGTGCCTGGAGTCCCCGGGACAGGGTTAATTCACCCCTCCACTTT
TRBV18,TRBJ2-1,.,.,CASSSTRHADLYNEQFF,TGTGCCAGCTCATCAACTAGGCACGCAGACCTCTACAATGAGCAGTTCTTC
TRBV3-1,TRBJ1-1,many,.,CASSQALTVGTPEAFF,TGTGCCAGCAGCCAAGCTTTGACAGTCGGAACCCCCGAAGCTTTCTTT
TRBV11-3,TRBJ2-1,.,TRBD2,CASSALVGLLTYNEQFF,TGTGCCAGCAGTGCGCTTGTGGGACTACTCACCTACAATGAGCAGTTCTTC
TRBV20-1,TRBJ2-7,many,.,CSAILTEYEQYF,TGCAGTGCTATACTCACAGAATACGAGCAGTACTTC
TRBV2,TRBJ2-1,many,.,CASSEGRFSYNEQFF,TGTGCCAGCAGTGAAGGGAGGTTCTCCTACAATGAGCAGTTCTTC
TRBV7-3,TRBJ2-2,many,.,CASSLIPIPVSGNTGELFF,TGTGCCAGCAGCTTAATCCCAATCCCGGTTAGCGGGAACACCGGGGAGCTGTTTTTT
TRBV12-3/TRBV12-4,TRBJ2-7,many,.,CASSLSGQPNLGVEQYF,TGTGCCAGCAGTTTATCAGGACAACCCAATTTGGGGGTCGAGCAGTACTTC
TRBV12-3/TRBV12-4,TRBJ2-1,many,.,CASSLTWNEQFF,TGTGCCAGCAGTCTGACGTGGAATGAGCAGTTCTTC
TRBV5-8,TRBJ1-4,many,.,CASSLGLGYGTEKLFF,TGTGCCAGCAGCTTGGGTCTCGGATATGGGACTGAAAAACTGTTTTTT
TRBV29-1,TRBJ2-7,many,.,CSVVGGRYEQYF,TGCAGCGTTGTTGGGGGCCGGTACGAGCAGTACTTC
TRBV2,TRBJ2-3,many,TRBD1,CASKDRGTADTQYF,TGTGCCAGCAAGGACAGGGGGACGGCAGATACGCAGTATTTT
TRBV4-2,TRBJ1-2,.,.,CASSQVRDGGYTF,TGTGCCAGCAGCCAAGTTAGGGACGGGGGCTACACCTTC
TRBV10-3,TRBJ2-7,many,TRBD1,CAIRTGVRNGYEQYF,TGTGCCATCAGGACAGGGGTACGAAACGGCTACGAGCAGTACTTC
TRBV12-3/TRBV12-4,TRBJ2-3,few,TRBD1,CASSQIVQGEPADTQYF,TGTGCCAGCAGTCAGATAGTACAGGGGGAGCCCGCAGATACGCAGTATTTT
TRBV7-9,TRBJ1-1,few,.,CASSLAAGWDTEAFF,TGTGCCAGCAGCTTAGCGGCAGGGTGGGACACTGAAGCTTTCTTT
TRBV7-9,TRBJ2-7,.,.,CASTRGTYEQYF,TGTGCCAGCACGAGGGGCACCTACGAGCAGTACTTC
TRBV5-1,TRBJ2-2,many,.,CASSFTGAYTGELFF,TGCGCCAGCAGCTTTACGGGGGCCTACACCGGGGAGCTGTTTTTT
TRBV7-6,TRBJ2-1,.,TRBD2,CASSSGLAAHEQFF,TGTGCCAGCAGCTCGGGACTAGCGGCCCATGAGCAGTTCTTC
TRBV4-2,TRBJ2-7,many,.,CASRQRERAYEQYF,TGTGCCAGCCGCCAACGGGAGAGGGCGTACGAGCAGTACTTC
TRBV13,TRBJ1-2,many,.,CASSSLGTGRNYGYTF,TGTGCCAGCAGCTCCCTAGGAACAGGACGTAACTATGGCTACACCTTC
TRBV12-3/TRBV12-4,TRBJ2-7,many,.,CASSFSGSEQYF,TGTGCCAGCAGTTTCTCGGGATCCGAGCAGTACTTC
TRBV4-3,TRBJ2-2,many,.,CASSPQRFGTGELFF,TGCGCCAGCAGCCCTCAGAGGTTTGGGACCGGGGAGCTGTTTTTT
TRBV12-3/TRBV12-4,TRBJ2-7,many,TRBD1,CASSLPPDRGQYEQYF,TGTGCCAGCAGTTTGCCCCCGGACAGGGGACAGTACGAGCAGTACTTC
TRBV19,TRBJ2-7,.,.,CASSNGGYYEQYF,TGTGCCTCTAGCAATGGCGGATACTACGAGCAGTACTTC
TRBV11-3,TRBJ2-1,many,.,CASSLDALGYNEQFF,TGTGCCAGCAGCTTAGACGCACTAGGCTACAATGAGCAGTTCTTC
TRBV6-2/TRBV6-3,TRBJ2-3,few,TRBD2,CASKNTGLAGSDTQYF,TGTGCCAGCAAAAACACGGGACTAGCGGGTTCAGATACGCAGTATTTT
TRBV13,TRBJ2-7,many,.,CASSLRGSDYEQYF,TGTGCCAGCAGCTTACGGGGTAGCGACTACGAGCAGTACTTC
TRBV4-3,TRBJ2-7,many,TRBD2,CASSQDEAGDFQQYF,TGCGCCAGCAGCCAAGATGAGGCGGGAGACTTCCAGCAGTACTTC
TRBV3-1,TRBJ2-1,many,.,CASSQDLAAYNEQFF,TGTGCCAGCAGCCAAGATCTAGCAGCATACAATGAGCAGTTCTTC
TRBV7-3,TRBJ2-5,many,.,CASSLRLVGDLQETQYF,TGTGCCAGCAGCTTACGGCTTGTCGGGGACCTCCAAGAGACCCAGTACTTC
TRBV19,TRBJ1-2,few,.,CATSTLRAGAIYGYTF,TGTGCCACCTCAACCCTGAGGGCAGGGGCGATCTATGGCTACACCTTC
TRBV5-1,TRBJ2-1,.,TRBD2,CASSLGWTSGRSYNEQFF,TGCGCCAGCAGCTTGGGATGGACTAGCGGGCGATCCTACAATGAGCAGTTCTTC
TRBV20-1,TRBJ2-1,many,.,CSASTKPTYNEQFF,TGCAGTGCTAGCACAAAACCAACTTACAATGAGCAGTTCTTC
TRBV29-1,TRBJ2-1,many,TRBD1,CSVEYGTEYNEQFF,TGCAGCGTTGAGTACGGGACAGAATACAATGAGCAGTTCTTC
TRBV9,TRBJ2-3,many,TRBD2,CASAKTSGVPGTQYF,TGTGCCAGCGCAAAGACTAGCGGGGTCCCAGGTACGCAGTATTTT
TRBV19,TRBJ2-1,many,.,CASSAWGVFYNEQFF,TGTGCCAGTAGTGCGTGGGGGGTCTTTTACAATGAGCAGTTCTTC
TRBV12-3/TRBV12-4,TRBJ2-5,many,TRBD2,CATTQGTSGQETQYF,TGTGCCACCACTCAAGGTACTAGCGGTCAAGAGACCCAGTACTTC
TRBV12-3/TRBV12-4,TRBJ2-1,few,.,CASRRRLIYEQFF,TGTGCCAGTCGACGGAGGCTTATCTATGAGCAGTTCTTC
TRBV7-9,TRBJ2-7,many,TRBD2,CASSPGLAAEQYF,TGTGCCAGCAGCCCGGGACTAGCCGCCGAGCAGTACTTC
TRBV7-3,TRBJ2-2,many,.,CASSLGIYTGELFF,TGTGCCAGCAGCTTAGGGATTTACACCGGGGAGCTGTTTTTT
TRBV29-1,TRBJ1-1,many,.,CSVVSYTEAFF,TGCAGCGTGGTGTCATACACTGAAGCTTTCTTT
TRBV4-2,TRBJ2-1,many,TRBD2,CASSQETSRRNEQFF,TGTGCCAGCAGCCAGGAGACTAGCCGTCGTAATGAGCAGTTCTTC
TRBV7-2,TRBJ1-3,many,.,CASSPVTSGNTIYF,TGTGCCAGCAGCCCTGTCACCTCTGGAAACACCATATATTTT
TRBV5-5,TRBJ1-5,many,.,CASSWGPARDTNQPQHF,TGTGCCAGCAGCTGGGGCCCGGCTAGGGACACAAATCAGCCCCAGCATTTT